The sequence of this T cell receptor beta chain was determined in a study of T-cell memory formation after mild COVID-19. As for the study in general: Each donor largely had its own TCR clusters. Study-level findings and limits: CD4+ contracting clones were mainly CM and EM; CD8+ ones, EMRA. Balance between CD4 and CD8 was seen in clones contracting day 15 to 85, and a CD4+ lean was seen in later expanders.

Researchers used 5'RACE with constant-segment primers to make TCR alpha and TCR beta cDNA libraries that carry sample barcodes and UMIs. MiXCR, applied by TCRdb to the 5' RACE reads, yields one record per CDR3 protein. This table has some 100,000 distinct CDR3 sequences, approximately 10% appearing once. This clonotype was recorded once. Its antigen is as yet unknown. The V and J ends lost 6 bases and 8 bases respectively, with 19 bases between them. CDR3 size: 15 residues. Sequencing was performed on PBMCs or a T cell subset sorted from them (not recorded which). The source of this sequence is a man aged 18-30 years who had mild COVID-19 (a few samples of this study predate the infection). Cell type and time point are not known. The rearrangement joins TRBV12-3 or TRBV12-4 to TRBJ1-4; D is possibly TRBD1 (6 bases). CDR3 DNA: TGTGCCAGCAGCCCCCGACAGGCCGGTTTGGAAAAACTGTTTTTT. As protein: CASSPRQAGLEKLFF.